The subject of this entry is one T cell receptor beta chain. Germline assignment: CDR1 LGHDT and CDR2 YNNKEL (reference sequence). The V gene lost 0 bases and the J gene lost 1 base, with 7 bases spanning the gap. The CDR3 totals 16 residues. The authors' processing: Reference gene primer amplification gave estimated nucleated cell counts. Sequencing was performed with immunoSEQ multiplex PCR; in TCRdb, only in-frame clones are kept and a portion is missing. The V and J calls and clone size are taken from that table; D and trimming were inferred from the DNA. The table has roughly 120,000 clones, less than 90% seen once. The sample is drawn from a study of blood T cell repertoires in COVID-19. In the study overall: Collection of acute and convalescent COVID-19 samples took place in the United States, Italy and Spain. T cells, B-cell-depleted T cells, or PBMCs supplied cDNA or gDNA.

The chain is built from TRBV3-1 (or the pseudogene TRBV3-2) and TRBJ1-6, with D unclear. Sequencing was carried out using peripheral blood. This sequence originates from a man at least 80 years old with acute or convalescent COVID-19. The CDR3 spells CASSQEQWSYNSPLHF. The CDR3 nucleotides are TGTGCCAGCAGCCAAGAGCAGTGGTCCTATAATTCACCCCTCCACTTT.